This T cell receptor beta chain was sequenced for a study of blood T cell repertoires in COVID-19 (dated by TCRdb to the early 2020s). Notes on the research overall: The collaborator samples originated in the United States, Italy and Spain and spanned the acute and convalescent phases of COVID-19. The material from the prospective study consisted of cDNA or gDNA derived from T cells, B-cell-depleted T cells, or PBMCs. Subjects who had been exposed to COVID-19, were actively infected with it, or had recovered from it provided the deeply sampled blood TCRbeta repertoires that made up the dataset. The repertoires were released in a freely available public database meant as a resource for research on the immune response to SARS-CoV-2. Samples came from the ongoing ImmuneRACE study (first 160 participants) plus 1,254 subjects from 6 global collaborators. A de-identified subject ID, COVID-19 status, age in years and sex were almost always included in the sample metadata. Where available, HLA class I and class II types were obtained from metadata supplied by the sample provider rather than from assay-based typing.

The collaborating institutions used their own protocols to collect whole blood in K2EDTA tubes. For TCRbeta analysis, collaborator samples were shipped as frozen whole blood, as isolated PBMCs, or as DNA extracted from either sample type. TCRbeta CDR3 regions were amplified from genomic DNA using the immunoSEQ Assay, a bias-controlled multiplex PCR. On the study's bioinformatics: Nucleated cell counts per sample were estimated from amplification of reference gene primers within the assay. Sequence reads were collapsed and filtered to measure the absolute abundance of every unique TCRbeta CDR3 rearrangement. For each sample, productive Simpson clonality was calculated as the square root of Simpson's diversity index over productive rearrangements. Held by TCRdb, this immuneACCESS table contains in-frame sequences only and omits some clones. Under half of the omission traces to an unresolved V gene where checked; the cause of the rest is unknown. V, J and clone size derive from that table, while D and trimming were established from the DNA sequence. This sample holds some 150,000 clones; about 79% were observed only once. Clones ranked in the top ten supply 3% to 3.5% of the sample.

Counted from cysteine to phenylalanine, this CDR3 has 15 amino acids. Kept here is only the CDR3 DNA, which spans 45 bases and is read in frame from base 1. V and J lose 5 bases and 6 bases, and a span of 16 bases separates them. The CDR1 and CDR2 encoded by the germline V gene are MNHEY and SVGAGI. General study outcomes and caveats: Clinical and demographic metadata were provided uncurated, with the amount varying by source and participant.

This clone was seen a handful of times. Its antigen remains unidentified. No qualities accompany the bases; no much larger clone lies one base away. The sample taken for sequencing was peripheral blood. The sequence was obtained from an elderly woman with acute or convalescent COVID-19. This receptor chain uses TRBV6-5 and TRBJ1-4; a tentative D match to TRBD1 spans 6 bases. The nucleotides are TGTGCCAGCAGTAAGAGGACAGCCGGTTATGAAAAACTGTTTTTT. It translates as CASSKRTAGYEKLFF.